Listed below are T cell receptor beta chains from one sample, sequenced in a study of PD-L1 blockade in urothelial cancer. Only in-frame clones appear in the TCRdb table, and some are missing; sequencing was by immunoSEQ multiplex PCR. The table records about 87,000 clones, around 92% of them present only once. The source was PBMCs, collected around atezolizumab (anti-PD-L1) treatment. The receptors here all came from an elderly woman with urothelial cancer. CDR3s include the opening cysteine and the closing phenylalanine or tryptophan. A D gene is named only where the DNA matches it firmly. Size tells how often a clone was seen (once, few, many) or the class of an expanded clone, and some rows leave it out.

size: NA
D: TRBD2
J: TRBJ2-1
V: TRBV13
length: 14
CDR3: CASSLGGRENEQFF
DNA: TGTGCCAGCAGCTTAGGAGGGAGGGAAAATGAGCAGTTCTTC

size: NA
D: NA
J: TRBJ2-1
V: TRBV5-4
length: 15
CDR3: CASSLEGSSYNEQFF
DNA: TGTGCCAGCAGCTTGGAAGGGAGCTCCTACAATGAGCAGTTCTTC

size: NA
D: TRBD1
J: TRBJ1-1
V: TRBV7-9
length: 14
CDR3: CASRSGQGAFEAFF
DNA: TGTGCCAGCAGATCCGGACAGGGGGCTTTTGAAGCTTTCTTT

size: NA
D: TRBD2
J: TRBJ2-3
V: TRBV5-1
length: 18
CDR3: CASSLGGSGLAFTDTQYF
DNA: TGCGCCAGCAGCTTGGGAGGCAGCGGACTAGCGTTCACAGATACGCAGTATTTT

size: NA
D: TRBD2
J: TRBJ2-3
V: TRBV2
length: 13
CDR3: CASRGGTTDTQYF
DNA: TGTGCCAGCAGGGGGGGGACCACAGATACGCAGTATTTT

size: NA
D: TRBD2
J: TRBJ2-5
V: TRBV30
length: 15
CDR3: CAWGPGLAGEETQYF
DNA: TGTGCCTGGGGACCTGGACTAGCGGGAGAAGAGACCCAGTACTTC

size: NA
D: NA
J: TRBJ2-1
V: TRBV9
length: 14
CDR3: CASSDGTPTKRQFF
DNA: TGTGCCAGCAGTGATGGGACTCCCACAAAGCGGCAGTTCTTC

size: NA
D: NA
J: TRBJ2-7
V: TRBV19
length: 11
CDR3: CASRSKYEQYF
DNA: TGTGCCAGTAGGAGCAAGTACGAGCAGTACTTC

size: NA
D: TRBD1
J: TRBJ1-1
V: TRBV5-4
length: 15
CDR3: CASSLVGTGGTEAFF
DNA: TGTGCCAGCAGCTTGGTAGGGACAGGGGGCACTGAAGCTTTCTTT

size: NA
D: TRBD2
J: TRBJ2-2
V: TRBV14
length: 16
CDR3: CASSRTSGMNTGELFF
DNA: TGTGCCAGCAGCCGAACTAGCGGGATGAACACCGGGGAGCTGTTTTTT

size: NA
D: NA
J: TRBJ2-6
V: TRBV11-2
length: 16
CDR3: CASSLGHGAGANVLTF
DNA: TGTGCCAGCAGCTTAGGACACGGCGCTGGGGCCAACGTCCTGACTTTC

size: once
D: TRBD2
J: TRBJ2-7
V: TRBV27
length: 15
CDR3: CASSLLAASLGEQYF
DNA: TGTGCCAGCAGTTTGCTAGCGGCTTCCCTGGGGGAGCAGTACTTC

size: NA
D: TRBD1
J: TRBJ1-1
V: TRBV6-1
length: 13
CDR3: CASSARGVTEAFF
DNA: TGTGCCAGCAGTGCCAGGGGGGTCACTGAAGCTTTCTTT

size: NA
D: NA
J: TRBJ2-2
V: TRBV5-1
length: 16
CDR3: CASSRTGSSDTGELFF
DNA: TGCGCCAGCAGCAGGACTGGGTCTAGCGACACCGGGGAGCTGTTTTTT

size: few
D: NA
J: TRBJ2-6
V: TRBV29-1
length: 18
CDR3: CSVWGDLTASSGANVLTF
DNA: TGCAGCGTTTGGGGGGATCTGACAGCCTCCTCTGGGGCCAACGTCCTGACTTTC

size: NA
D: NA
J: TRBJ1-3
V: TRBV5-1
length: 15
CDR3: CASSPTSNSGNTIYF
DNA: TGCGCCAGCAGCCCGACATCGAACTCTGGAAACACCATATATTTT

size: NA
D: TRBD2
J: TRBJ2-1
V: TRBV19
length: 15
CDR3: CASSLLAGGPFRQFF
DNA: TGTGCCAGTAGCCTCCTAGCGGGAGGGCCGTTTAGGCAGTTCTTC

size: NA
D: TRBD2
J: TRBJ2-3
V: TRBV2
length: 15
CDR3: CASSLLTSGTDTQYF
DNA: TGTGCCAGCAGTCTGTTAACTAGCGGCACAGATACGCAGTATTTT

size: NA
D: NA
J: TRBJ2-5
V: TRBV5-1
length: 13
CDR3: CASSRGSQETQYF
DNA: TGCGCCAGCAGCAGGGGAAGCCAAGAGACCCAGTACTTC

size: NA
D: NA
J: TRBJ2-5
V: TRBV5-1
length: 13
CDR3: CASSLYLQETQYF
DNA: TGCGCCAGCAGCTTGTATCTCCAAGAGACCCAGTACTTC

size: once
D: NA
J: TRBJ2-5
V: TRBV5-4
length: 14
CDR3: CASSLGRREETQYF
DNA: TGTGCCAGCAGCCTGGGACGGCGGGAAGAGACCCAGTACTTC

size: NA
D: NA
J: TRBJ1-5
V: TRBV7-9
length: 19
CDR3: CASSAPGQDDLSRYQPQHF
DNA: TGTGCCAGCAGCGCCCCAGGGCAGGATGACCTAAGTCGTTATCAGCCCCAGCATTTT

size: NA
D: TRBD1
J: TRBJ1-2
V: TRBV5-5
length: 15
CDR3: CASSQGQGSVGGYTF
DNA: TGTGCCAGCAGCCAGGGACAGGGGAGTGTCGGAGGCTACACCTTC

size: NA
D: TRBD2
J: TRBJ2-1
V: TRBV5-1
length: 16
CDR3: CASSLAPHSGRNEQFF
DNA: TGCGCCAGCAGCTTGGCCCCCCATAGCGGGAGGAATGAGCAGTTCTTC

size: NA
D: TRBD1
J: TRBJ2-7
V: TRBV6-5
length: 14
CDR3: CASRTRTGSHEQYF
DNA: TGTGCCAGCAGAACTCGGACAGGGTCCCACGAGCAGTACTTC

size: NA
D: NA
J: TRBJ1-1
V: TRBV28
length: 16
CDR3: CASRVTDRTMNTEAFF
DNA: TGTGCCAGCCGAGTAACGGACAGAACAATGAACACTGAAGCTTTCTTT

size: NA
D: NA
J: TRBJ2-1
V: TRBV13
length: 16
CDR3: CASRSLAVSSYNEQFF
DNA: TGTGCCAGCAGGTCCTTAGCGGTTAGCTCCTACAATGAGCAGTTCTTC

size: once
D: NA
J: TRBJ1-1
V: TRBV27
length: 14
CDR3: CASSLLGANTEAFF
DNA: TGTGCCAGCAGTTTACTGGGGGCGAACACTGAAGCTTTCTTT

size: NA
D: TRBD1
J: TRBJ1-1
V: TRBV6-6
length: 15
CDR3: CASSPGQGAITEAFF
DNA: TGTGCCAGCAGTCCGGGACAGGGGGCAATCACTGAAGCTTTCTTT

size: few
D: TRBD1
J: TRBJ2-3
V: TRBV18
length: 15
CDR3: CASSQGQGSTDTQYF
DNA: TGTGCCAGCTCACAAGGACAGGGATCCACAGATACGCAGTATTTT

size: once
D: NA
J: TRBJ1-5
V: TRBV9
length: 13
CDR3: CASSIGHDQPQHF
DNA: TGTGCCAGCAGCATTGGACACGATCAGCCCCAGCATTTT

size: NA
D: NA
J: TRBJ1-5
V: TRBV10-2
length: 12
CDR3: CASSGGGQPQHF
DNA: TGCGCCAGCAGTGGAGGGGGTCAGCCCCAGCATTTT

size: once
D: TRBD1
J: TRBJ1-1
V: TRBV5-4
length: 14
CDR3: CASSWGQKNTEAFF
DNA: TGTGCCAGCAGCTGGGGACAGAAGAACACTGAAGCTTTCTTT

size: NA
D: NA
J: TRBJ2-6
V: TRBV2
length: 12
CDR3: CAVGWGANVLTF
DNA: TGTGCCGTCGGTTGGGGGGCCAACGTCCTGACTTTC

size: NA
D: TRBD1
J: TRBJ1-1
V: TRBV19
length: 15
CDR3: CASSIPTGMHTEAFF
DNA: TGTGCCAGTAGTATCCCGACAGGGATGCACACTGAAGCTTTCTTT

size: NA
D: TRBD2
J: TRBJ2-6
V: TRBV5-1
length: 18
CDR3: CASSTGLAGDSGANVLTF
DNA: TGCGCCAGCAGCACGGGACTAGCGGGGGACTCTGGGGCCAACGTCCTGACTTTC

size: once
D: TRBD1
J: TRBJ1-1
V: TRBV28
length: 14
CDR3: CASSSRGLNTEAFF
DNA: TGTGCCAGCAGTTCCAGGGGGCTGAACACTGAAGCTTTCTTT

size: NA
D: TRBD2
J: TRBJ2-7
V: TRBV19
length: 13
CDR3: CASSLGLAYEQYF
DNA: TGTGCCAGTAGTCTTGGACTAGCCTACGAGCAGTACTTC

size: NA
D: TRBD2
J: TRBJ2-7
V: TRBV11-2
length: 14
CDR3: CASSLSGKPYEQYF
DNA: TGTGCCAGCAGCCTTAGCGGGAAGCCCTACGAGCAGTACTTC

size: NA
D: NA
J: TRBJ1-1
V: TRBV5-4
length: 14
CDR3: CASSLENRATEAFF
DNA: TGTGCCAGCAGCTTAGAGAACAGGGCGACTGAAGCTTTCTTT

size: NA
D: NA
J: TRBJ2-1
V: TRBV1
length: 16
CDR3: CTSSPRGREFYNEQFF
DNA: TGCACCAGCAGCCCTCGAGGCAGGGAATTTTACAATGAGCAGTTCTTC

size: NA
D: NA
J: TRBJ1-2
V: TRBV5-5
length: 14
CDR3: CASSLSDSMYGYTF
DNA: TGTGCCAGCAGCTTGTCGGACAGTATGTATGGCTACACCTTC

size: NA
D: TRBD2
J: TRBJ2-2
V: TRBV7-3
length: 18
CDR3: CASSLGTSGRVGTGELFF
DNA: TGTGCCAGCAGCCTCGGGACTAGCGGGAGGGTGGGCACCGGGGAGCTGTTTTTT